These T cell receptor beta chains were read from a single sample in a study of monozygotic twins with inflammatory bowel disease. TCRdb reprocessed the 5' RACE reads, with one entry per CDR3 protein and no DNA. The table lists some 450,000 distinct CDR3 sequences, with about 2.6% in the top ten. Sequenced material: blood. These receptor sequences come from a human donor with ulcerative colitis or Crohn's disease, or a healthy co-twin of an affected twin (not recorded which). CDR3s include the opening cysteine and the closing phenylalanine or tryptophan.

J gene,V gene,CDR3 protein
TRBJ2-7,TRBV20-1,CSAPGTSLHEQYF
TRBJ2-2,TRBV6-1,CASRGVAFTGELFF
TRBJ2-5,TRBV12-3/TRBV12-4,CASSPSGLQETQYF
TRBJ2-1,TRBV6-5,CASSYVLQGRFYNEQFF
TRBJ1-1,TRBV7-2,CASSLGGTGSEAFF
TRBJ1-4,TRBV12-3/TRBV12-4,CASSFLGGGNEKLFF
TRBJ2-7,TRBV7-8,CASSLGVGGYEQYF
TRBJ1-2,TRBV18,CASSPNRESNYGYTF
TRBJ2-1,TRBV6-2/TRBV6-3,CASSSRTSRAGNEQFF
TRBJ1-3,TRBV5-1,CASSLGLSGNTIYF
TRBJ2-3,TRBV3-1,CASSQERSGGITDTQYF
TRBJ1-6,TRBV6-1,CASTRDSVDNSPLHF
TRBJ1-4,TRBV7-9,CASSFDGPNEKLFF
TRBJ1-2,TRBV6-1,CASSPVSGYGYTF
TRBJ1-1,TRBV19,CASSIVNQMNTEAFF
TRBJ1-1,TRBV6-1,CASSRSLLHTEAFF
TRBJ2-7,TRBV2,CASHRSGGAQEQYF
TRBJ1-1,TRBV6-5,CASSYGSRGKGTEAFF
TRBJ2-2,TRBV20-1,CSARDLQDRGDTGELFF
TRBJ1-2,TRBV7-3,CASSLDRGNGYTF
TRBJ2-7,TRBV7-9,CASSLEYQAGEQYF
TRBJ2-1,TRBV2,CASRGTGAEEQFF
TRBJ2-3,TRBV5-1,CASSFLTSGSADTQYF
TRBJ2-1,TRBV14,CASSQGTSAYNEQFF
TRBJ2-7,TRBV27,CASSQGSSYEQYF
TRBJ2-7,TRBV29-1,CSGRTDRPYEQYF
TRBJ1-5,TRBV12-3/TRBV12-4,CASSLRGAGDQPQHF
TRBJ1-1,TRBV29-1,CSVEDSSGQEAFF
TRBJ2-1,TRBV12-3/TRBV12-4,CASSSPRGTYNEQFF
TRBJ2-3,TRBV5-5,CASSRTGTASTDTQYF
TRBJ2-3,TRBV5-1,CASSSGDRATDTQYF
TRBJ2-2,TRBV6-1,CASRPPGPYGELFF
TRBJ2-2,TRBV11-2,CASSLSPARGLGTGELFF
TRBJ2-1,TRBV7-8,CASSLARGGPRSEQFF
TRBJ1-1,TRBV25-1,CASKRGTGATEAFF
TRBJ2-5,TRBV6-6,CASRAPGGMETQYF
TRBJ2-1,TRBV9,CASSVVSGFNEQFF
TRBJ1-2,TRBV12-3/TRBV12-4,CASRGTGGNYGYTF
TRBJ2-7,TRBV5-8,CASSPLTDYEQYF
TRBJ2-1,TRBV7-2,CASSRGQIGNDEQFF
TRBJ2-6,TRBV5-1,CASSSGTFVPGANVLTF
TRBJ2-5,TRBV19,CASSTVPQETQYF
TRBJ2-5,TRBV14,CASSLFRDLETQYF
TRBJ1-4,TRBV12-3/TRBV12-4,CASKSANEKLFF
TRBJ2-1,TRBV3-1,CASSRTSGASSYNEQFF
TRBJ2-3,TRBV12-3/TRBV12-4,CASSLGGSRGTQYF
TRBJ2-3,TRBV20-1,CSARRGLAGGADTQYF
TRBJ1-2,TRBV5-1,CASSLAGGTYGYTF
TRBJ2-1,TRBV11-2,CASSPAGGRNEQFF
TRBJ1-1,TRBV7-8,CASSLVSAGGTEAFF
TRBJ2-1,TRBV12-3/TRBV12-4,CASSLDRGPDNEQFF
TRBJ1-1,TRBV15,CATSRGQVDEAFF